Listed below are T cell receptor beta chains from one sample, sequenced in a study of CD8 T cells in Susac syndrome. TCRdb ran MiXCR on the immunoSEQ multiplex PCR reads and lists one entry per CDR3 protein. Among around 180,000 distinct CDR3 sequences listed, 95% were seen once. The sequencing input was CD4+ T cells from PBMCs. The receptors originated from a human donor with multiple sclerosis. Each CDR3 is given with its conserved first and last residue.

CDR3 protein: CASSDGRGRNQPQHF
V gene: TRBV19
J gene: TRBJ1-5

CDR3 protein: CASSGTGSNQPQHF
V gene: TRBV12-3/TRBV12-4
J gene: TRBJ1-5

CDR3 protein: CASSQGPDQPQHF
V gene: TRBV3-1
J gene: TRBJ1-5

CDR3 protein: CASSFVAGQLNQPQHF
V gene: TRBV12-3/TRBV12-4
J gene: TRBJ1-5

CDR3 protein: CASSFDRVRTEAFF
V gene: TRBV28
J gene: TRBJ1-1

CDR3 protein: CASRDLGTGGETQYF
V gene: TRBV2
J gene: TRBJ2-5

CDR3 protein: CASSSVNGGQFF
V gene: TRBV27
J gene: TRBJ2-1

CDR3 protein: CASSKPTGGMETQYF
V gene: TRBV12-3/TRBV12-4
J gene: TRBJ2-5

CDR3 protein: CASSQQGLSYEQYF
V gene: TRBV12-3/TRBV12-4
J gene: TRBJ2-7

CDR3 protein: CASSRGQGFYEQYF
V gene: TRBV3-1
J gene: TRBJ2-7

CDR3 protein: CSVEGAVGETQYF
V gene: TRBV29-1
J gene: TRBJ2-5

CDR3 protein: CASSFGTPQETQYF
V gene: TRBV5-1
J gene: TRBJ2-5

CDR3 protein: CASSRDGPSNEKLFF
V gene: TRBV18
J gene: TRBJ1-4

CDR3 protein: CASSFGGRKETQYF
V gene: TRBV5-4
J gene: TRBJ2-5

CDR3 protein: CAVTGGWGYTF
V gene: TRBV6-6
J gene: TRBJ1-2

CDR3 protein: CAWSVLGAEQPQHF
V gene: TRBV30
J gene: TRBJ1-5

CDR3 protein: CASRPGGSNQPQHF
V gene: TRBV6-6
J gene: TRBJ1-5